The 15 T cell receptor beta chains below come from one sample, sequenced in a study of post-analysis software for immune sequencing data (dated by TCRdb to between 2014 and 2017). Libraries came from PCR. The listed sequencing device is Illumina HiSeq 2500. To reduce PCR and sequencing biases, unique molecular identifiers were built into the TCR beta cDNA libraries. TCRdb's own reprocessing of the public reads used fastp at Q25 and MiXCR and kept productive beta chains. Each CDR3 protein gets just one entry, which takes the most common genes and DNA from the rows behind it. In this sample the table shows 800,000 to 950,000 distinct CDR3 sequences, about 53% of which occur a single time. The ten top clones hold 4.6% of the sample. Summary of the overall study and its limitations: Significantly higher frequencies in patients than in controls were found for roughly five TRBV segments, including TRBV5-6, TRBV5-1 and TRBV20-1.

Their antigen targets remain unknown. The specimen was blood. All receptors come from a girl between 5 and 17 years old with multiple sclerosis.

The chain employs TRBV4-1 and TRBJ2-4; D is unresolved. The end of the DNA fits TRBJ2-7 better, so the J call may be wrong. From germline, CDR1 is MGHRA and CDR2 YSYEKL. This CDR3 is 13 amino acids long. The CDR3 nucleotides read TGCGCCAGCAGCCAACAGAGTTCCTACGAGCAGTACTTC. Translated: CASSQQSSYEQYF.

The chain carries TRBV6-5 and TRBJ2-1; 7 bases match TRBD1. The V gene's germline CDR1 is MNHEY and CDR2 SVGAGI. The length of the CDR3 is 15 residues. The ends lost 5 bases at V and 1 base at J; junction bases unmatched: 5. The CDR3 bases are TGTGCCAGCAGTGCAGGGACAGCTTCCTACAATGAGCAGTTCTTC. It yields the protein CASSAGTASYNEQFF.

This clonotype was seen once. The chain joins TRBV7-9 to TRBJ2-7; D ambiguous. Germline CDR1 reads SEHNR; CDR2 reads FQNEAQ (reference sequence). This CDR3 is built from 13 residues. The ends were cut back, 5 bases at V and 4 bases at J, with 12 bases in the middle. The CDR3 DNA follows: TGTGCCAGCAGCGCACCCTTTGGTTACGAGCAGTACTTC. This gives the protein CASSAPFGYEQYF.

The rearrangement links TRBV20-1 to TRBJ2-1; TRBD2 matches 10 bases. V trimming: 5 bases; J trimming: 5 bases; junction bases outside the gene matches: 3. This CDR3 region has 13 residues. Germline values: CDR1 DFQATT, CDR2 SNEGSKA (reference sequence). CDR3: CSASGLANNEQFF. CDR3 DNA: TGCAGTGCTTCGGGACTAGCGAACAATGAGCAGTTCTTC.

V gene TRBV20-1 combines with J gene TRBJ2-3, with D perhaps TRBD1 (5 bases). Trimming removed 6 bases from V and 8 bases from J, with 21 bases in between. Germline V gives CDR1 DFQATT, CDR2 SNEGSKA (reference sequence). CDR3 length: 14 residues. The CDR3 sequence: CSARQIPFDGTQYF. In DNA, the CDR3 is TGCAGTGCCCGACAGATTCCATTCGACGGTACGCAGTATTTT.

The genes are TRBV6-5 and TRBJ1-2; possibly TRBD1 for D (6 bases). CDR3 length: 14 amino acids. Between the trimmed V and J ends, which lost 10 bases and 5 bases, there was a span of 20 bases. CDR1 MNHEY and CDR2 SVGAGI come from the germline V gene. This CDR3 is CATSPRGQTYGYTF. Written as DNA, the CDR3 is TGTGCCACATCACCCAGGGGCCAGACTTATGGCTACACCTTC.

For this clonotype: The junction differs from germline at one of its ends, possibly a read error. V and J are TRBV12-3 or TRBV12-4 and TRBJ2-4, with D possibly matching TRBD1 (5 bases). The J call may be mistaken, given a closer DNA end match to TRBJ2-7. The CDR3 is 13 residues long. The DNA of the CDR3 is TGTGCCTGCAGTTTAGGGGCCTTCTACGAGCAGTACTTC. Protein sequence: CACSLGAFYEQYF.

The chain employs TRBV7-2 and TRBJ1-2; D may be TRBD1 (5 bases). The CDR3 length is 15 residues. The V and J ends lost 1 base and 8 bases respectively, with 17 bases between them. Germline CDR1 is SGHTA and CDR2 is FQGNSA. The DNA of the CDR3 is TGTGCCAGCAGCTTAGGCGTAGGGACCCTTGCGGGCTACACCTTC. It encodes CASSLGVGTLAGYTF.

This clonotype occurred a few times. The J gene is TRBJ1-4, the V gene TRBV7-2, with 7 bases matching TRBD1. Trimming at V came to 5 bases and at J to 8 bases, leaving 5 bases not matched to a gene. Germline V gene sequence: CDR1 SGHTA, CDR2 FQGNSA. CDR3 length: 13 residues. CDR3 loop: CASSRQGGEKLFF. The CDR3 region has the DNA TGTGCCAGCAGCCGACAGGGAGGCGAAAAACTGTTTTTT.

This clonotype was seen only a few times. The genes are TRBV9 and TRBJ2-1; D remains ambiguous. The CDR3 spans 12 residues. Per the germline V gene, CDR1 is SGDLS and CDR2 is YYNGEE. Between the trimmed V and J ends, which lost 5 bases and 5 bases, there was a span of 8 bases. The CDR3 region is CASSEVNNEQFF. The CDR3 DNA reads TGTGCCAGCAGTGAAGTCAACAATGAGCAGTTCTTC.

V usage is TRBV9 and J usage is TRBJ1-2; D gene uncertain. Germline V gene lookup returns CDR1 SGDLS and CDR2 YYNGEE. The CDR3 spans 13 residues. V was clipped by 2 bases and J by 6 bases, with 11 bases between them. This chain's CDR3 is CASSVRGRDGYTF. The CDR3 bases are TGTGCCAGCAGCGTGCGAGGACGAGATGGCTACACCTTC.

The genes are TRBV5-1 and TRBJ2-1, with TRBD1 as a possible D gene (6 bases). The CDR3 loop spans 18 amino acids. V was trimmed by 4 bases and J by 4 bases, leaving 24 bases between them. Germline V gives CDR1 SGHRS, CDR2 YFSETQ. The CDR3 protein is CASSPPPRTALTYNEQFF. The CDR3 DNA reads TGCGCCAGCAGCCCCCCTCCCAGGACAGCACTAACTTACAATGAGCAGTTCTTC.

The rearrangement joins TRBV20-1 to TRBJ1-2; D is possibly TRBD1 (6 bases). This CDR3 has 13 residues. Trimming left V 6 bases short and J 3 bases short, with 14 bases between. Per germline, CDR1 DFQATT and CDR2 SNEGSKA (reference sequence). CDR3 region: CSAIPGHHYGYTF. The CDR3 DNA sequence: TGCAGTGCGATCCCGGGACACCACTATGGCTACACCTTC.

This clonotype was observed a handful of times. This chain connects TRBV20-1 to TRBJ2-2, with a weak D call TRBD2 (7 bases). Germline V gives CDR1 DFQATT, CDR2 SNEGSKA (reference sequence). The CDR3 consists of 13 residues. V lost 6 bases and J 4 bases, leaving 12 bases between the germline ends. CDR3 residues: CSAGGALTGELFF. For the CDR3, the DNA is TGCAGTGCGGGGGGGGCCCTCACCGGGGAGCTGTTTTTT.

This clonotype was recorded a few times. This rearrangement joins TRBV14 to TRBJ1-1; D gene ambiguous. V was shortened by 1 base and J by 6 bases, with 3 bases between the two germline ends. CDR3 size: 11 residues. CDR1 and CDR2 from the germline V gene are SGHDN and FVKESK. CDR3 residues: CASSQASEAFF. In nucleotides, the CDR3 is TGTGCCAGCAGCCAAGCCTCTGAAGCTTTCTTT. The full variable domain, with the rest looked up from reference TRBV14 and TRBJ1-1, is EAGVTQFPSHSVIEKGQTVTLRCDPISGHDNLYWYRRVMGKEIKFLLHFVKESKQDESGMPNNRFLAERTGGTYSTLKVQPAELEDSGVYFCASSQASEAFFGQGTRLTVV.